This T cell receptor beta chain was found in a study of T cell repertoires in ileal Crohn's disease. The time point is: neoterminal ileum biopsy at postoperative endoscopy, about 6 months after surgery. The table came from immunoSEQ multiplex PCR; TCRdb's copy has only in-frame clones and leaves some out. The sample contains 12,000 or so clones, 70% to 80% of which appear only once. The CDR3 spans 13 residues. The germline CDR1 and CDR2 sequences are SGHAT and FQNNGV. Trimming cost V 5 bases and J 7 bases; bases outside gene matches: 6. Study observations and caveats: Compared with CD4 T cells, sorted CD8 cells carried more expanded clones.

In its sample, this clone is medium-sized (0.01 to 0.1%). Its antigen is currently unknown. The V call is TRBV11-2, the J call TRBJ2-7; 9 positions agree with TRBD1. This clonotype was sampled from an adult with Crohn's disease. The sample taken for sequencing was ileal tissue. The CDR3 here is CASSPGDREEQYF. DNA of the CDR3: TGTGCCAGCAGCCCTGGGGACAGGGAGGAGCAGTACTTC.